This entry describes one T cell receptor beta chain. What it binds is unknown. Molecular-barcoded quantitative 5'-RACE produced these TCR beta libraries. TCRdb fed the 5' RACE reads into MiXCR, producing one record per CDR3 protein. The sample lists 450,000 to 550,000 distinct CDR3 sequences, less than 6% occurring once. Germline V gene lookup returns CDR1 PRHDT and CDR2 FYEKMQ (reference sequence). The CDR3 runs 18 residues. The V gene end was trimmed by 5 bases and the J gene end by 4 bases; junction bases not matched to a gene: 15. This entry is derived from a study of CD8 T cells in ankylosing spondylitis. Regarding the study as a whole: Disease-linked clones were found to be CD8+ and relatively rare in peripheral blood. Roughly 8 highly homologous variants made up a TCR beta motif, and this motif appeared characteristic of ankylosing spondylitis blood. Researchers reportedly found disease-linked clones significantly enriched in matched ankylosing spondylitis synovial fluid.

The sequenced material came from blood, either unsorted or a sorted T cell fraction (not recorded which). The receptor comes from a male donor with ankylosing spondylitis. The genes are TRBV13 and TRBJ2-2, with TRBD1 matching over 8 bases. CDR3 nucleotide sequence: TGTGCCAGCAGCGAAGGACAGGGTTGGATCGCGGCCACCGGGGAGCTGTTTTTT. The encoded protein is CASSEGQGWIAATGELFF. The variable domain in full, with the rest retrieved from reference TRBV13 and TRBJ2-2, is AAGVIQSPRHLIKEKRETATLKCYPIPRHDTVYWYQQGPGQDPQFLISFYEKMQSDKGSIPDRFSAQQFSDYHSELNMSSLELGDSALYFCASSEGQGWIAATGELFFGEGSRLTVL.